The rows below give T cell receptor beta chains drawn from one sample of a study of shared clonotypes between healthy human individuals. The repertoire was sequenced with immunoSEQ multiplex PCR; TCRdb's copy has only in-frame clones and lacks some. The sample has over a million clones, about 98% seen once. Sequencing was carried out using naive CD4+ T cells sorted from blood. Receptors were obtained from a man aged 25 to 45 in good health. Both conserved end residues are part of each CDR3. Each record gives: clone size, D gene, V gene, J gene, CDR3 length, CDR3 protein, CDR3 DNA. The D gene is left open where the match is weak. Clone size is stated in some rows and not others, as once, few, many or a class when expanded.

-	-	TRBV5-8	TRBJ1-5	13	CASSLEGTQPQHF	TGTGCCAGCAGCTTAGAGGGTACTCAGCCCCAGCATTTT
-	TRBD1	TRBV7-2	TRBJ1-2	14	CASSLLAQGGGYTF	TGTGCCAGCAGCCTACTGGCGCAGGGGGGTGGCTACACCTTC
once	TRBD2	TRBV29-1	TRBJ2-7	12	CSVEYWGGEQYF	TGCAGCGTTGAATACTGGGGAGGGGAGCAGTACTTC
-	-	TRBV7-2	TRBJ1-1	14	CASSLVGWSTEAFF	TGTGCCAGCAGCTTAGTAGGGTGGTCCACTGAAGCTTTCTTT
-	-	TRBV5-6	TRBJ1-1	16	CASKTLRRTANTEAFF	TGTGCCAGCAAAACTTTACGTCGGACAGCTAACACTGAAGCTTTCTTT
-	-	TRBV6-5	TRBJ2-3	14	CASSYWDRTDTQYF	TGTGCCAGCAGTTACTGGGACCGCACAGATACGCAGTATTTT
-	-	TRBV5-1	TRBJ2-1	16	CASSSGSGTFENEQFF	TGCGCCAGCAGCTCAGGATCCGGGACCTTTGAGAATGAGCAGTTCTTC
-	-	TRBV7-8	TRBJ1-5	13	CASSLRGDQPQHF	TGTGCCAGCAGCTTAAGGGGAGATCAGCCCCAGCATTTT
-	TRBD1	TRBV28	TRBJ1-5	13	CASSDREYQPQHF	TGTGCCAGCAGCGACAGGGAATATCAGCCCCAGCATTTT
-	TRBD2	TRBV5-4	TRBJ2-5	18	CASSLARGTSGSGETQYF	TGTGCCAGCAGCTTGGCCCGCGGGACTAGCGGGAGTGGGGAGACCCAGTACTTC